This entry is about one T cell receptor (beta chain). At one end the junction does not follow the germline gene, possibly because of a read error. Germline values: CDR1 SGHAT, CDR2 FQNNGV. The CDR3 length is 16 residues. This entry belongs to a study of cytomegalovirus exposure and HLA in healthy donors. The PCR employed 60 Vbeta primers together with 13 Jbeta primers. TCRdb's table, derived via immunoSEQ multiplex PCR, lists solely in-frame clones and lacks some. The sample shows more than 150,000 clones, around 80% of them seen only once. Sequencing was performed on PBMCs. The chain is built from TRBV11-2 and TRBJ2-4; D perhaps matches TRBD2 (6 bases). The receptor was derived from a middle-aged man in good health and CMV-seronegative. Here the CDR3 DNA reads TGTGCCAGCAGCTTAGGAGAAGTACTAGCCAAAAACAGTCAGTACTTC. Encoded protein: CASSLGEVLAKNSQYF.